A selection of T cell receptor beta chains follows, all from one sample in a study of PD-1 blockade in classical Hodgkin lymphoma. Assay: immunoSEQ multiplex PCR; the TCRdb copy retains only in-frame clones and omits some. The table shows roughly 150,000 clones, with around 84% occurring only once. Sequenced material: peripheral blood mononuclear cells (PBMCs), taken before the second cycle of nivolumab. The receptors stem from a human donor with classical Hodgkin lymphoma. Both conserved end residues are part of each CDR3. Fields, in order: clone size, D gene, V gene, J gene, CDR3 protein, CDR3 DNA. A D gene is named only where the DNA matches it firmly. Clone size is given for some rows only: seen once, a few or many times, or a class if the clone is expanded.

size: -; D: -; V: TRBV19; J: TRBJ2-3; CDR3: CASRIASASDTQYF; DNA: TGTGCCAGTAGAATAGCTAGTGCCTCAGATACGCAGTATTTT
size: -; D: TRBD2; V: TRBV7-2; J: TRBJ2-2; CDR3: CASSLELAGASNTGELFF; DNA: TGTGCCAGCAGCTTAGAGCTAGCGGGGGCCTCTAACACCGGGGAGCTGTTTTTT
size: few; D: -; V: TRBV7-9; J: TRBJ1-1; CDR3: CASSLPRLTEAFF; DNA: TGTGCCAGCAGCTTACCGAGGCTCACTGAAGCTTTCTTT
size: -; D: -; V: TRBV7-2; J: TRBJ1-2; CDR3: CASSLGAGQGYTF; DNA: TGTGCCAGCAGCCTGGGGGCAGGGCAGGGCTACACCTTC
size: once; D: -; V: TRBV6-1; J: TRBJ2-7; CDR3: CASSEALTSYEQYF; DNA: TGTGCCAGCAGTGAAGCACTTACGTCCTACGAGCAGTACTTC
size: -; D: -; V: TRBV6-1; J: TRBJ2-4; CDR3: CASSDLWGRGSDIQYF; DNA: TGTGCCAGCAGTGACTTGTGGGGCAGGGGCTCGGACATTCAGTACTTC
size: -; D: -; V: TRBV15; J: TRBJ1-1; CDR3: CATSRAVGQTEAFF; DNA: TGTGCCACCAGCAGAGCCGTAGGACAGACTGAAGCTTTCTTT
size: -; D: TRBD2; V: TRBV23-1; J: TRBJ2-2; CDR3: CASSQYHPGTSGRTSESGELFF; DNA: TGCGCCAGCAGTCAATACCACCCCGGGACTAGCGGGAGGACCTCCGAGTCCGGGGAGCTGTTTTTT
size: -; D: TRBD2; V: TRBV6-5; J: TRBJ2-7; CDR3: CASTRLAANYEQYF; DNA: TGTGCCAGCACTAGACTAGCGGCTAACTACGAGCAGTACTTC
size: -; D: -; V: TRBV28; J: TRBJ1-1; CDR3: CASRLGRSQVSEAFF; DNA: TGTGCCAGCAGGTTGGGGCGAAGTCAGGTCTCTGAAGCTTTCTTT
size: -; D: -; V: TRBV19; J: TRBJ1-4; CDR3: CASSTLGVLEKLFF; DNA: TGTGCCAGTAGTACACTGGGGGTCCTCGAAAAACTGTTTTTT
size: once; D: TRBD1; V: TRBV7-9; J: TRBJ1-3; CDR3: CASSQRGLYSRNTIYF; DNA: TGTGCCAGCAGCCAAAGGGGGCTGTATAGTAGAAACACCATATATTTT
size: -; D: -; V: TRBV7-7; J: TRBJ2-1; CDR3: CASSLGRVPWGNYNEQFF; DNA: TGTGCCAGCAGCTTGGGTCGGGTCCCTTGGGGGAACTACAATGAGCAGTTCTTC
size: once; D: -; V: TRBV10-3; J: TRBJ1-3; CDR3: CAIMASGNTIYF; DNA: TGTGCCATCATGGCCTCTGGAAACACCATATATTTT
size: -; D: -; V: TRBV7-9; J: TRBJ2-1; CDR3: CASSLAWTTNLNNEQFF; DNA: TGTGCCAGCAGCTTAGCTTGGACTACCAACCTAAACAATGAGCAGTTCTTC
size: -; D: TRBD1; V: TRBV5-1; J: TRBJ1-1; CDR3: CASEDRDRSTEAFF; DNA: TGCGCCAGTGAGGACAGGGATCGATCCACTGAAGCTTTCTTT
size: many; D: -; V: TRBV29-1; J: TRBJ2-5; CDR3: CSVDVLTTGETQYF; DNA: TGCAGCGTTGATGTTCTTACGACCGGGGAGACCCAGTACTTC
size: -; D: -; V: TRBV27; J: TRBJ2-5; CDR3: CASSPTGETQYF; DNA: TGTGCCAGCAGCCCGACGGGGGAGACCCAGTACTTC
size: -; D: -; V: TRBV7-3; J: TRBJ2-5; CDR3: CASSLTPGLQETQYF; DNA: TGTGCCAGCAGCTTAACACCGGGACTCCAAGAGACCCAGTACTTC
size: -; D: -; V: TRBV4-1; J: TRBJ2-2; CDR3: CASSHGPARRRTGELFF; DNA: TGCGCCAGCAGCCACGGGCCCGCCCGGAGGAGGACCGGGGAGCTGTTTTTT
size: -; D: -; V: TRBV5-3; J: TRBJ1-5; CDR3: CARSLASHRVDSNQPQHF; DNA: TGTGCCAGAAGCTTGGCGTCTCACAGGGTGGATAGCAATCAGCCCCAGCATTTT
size: few; D: TRBD1; V: TRBV19; J: TRBJ1-2; CDR3: CASTPPGDRYYGYTF; DNA: TGTGCCAGTACCCCTCCCGGGGACAGGTACTATGGCTACACCTTC
size: -; D: -; V: TRBV7-2; J: TRBJ1-1; CDR3: CASSLARESAFF; DNA: TGTGCCAGCAGCTTAGCGAGGGAGTCAGCTTTCTTT
size: -; D: -; V: TRBV5-1; J: TRBJ2-7; CDR3: CASSVDPDRYSYEQYF; DNA: TGCGCCAGCAGCGTCGACCCGGACCGATACTCCTACGAGCAGTACTTC
size: -; D: -; V: TRBV10-3; J: TRBJ2-7; CDR3: CAISDPSRDNRVF; DNA: TGTGCCATCAGTGATCCTTCCCGGGACAACCGCGTTTTC